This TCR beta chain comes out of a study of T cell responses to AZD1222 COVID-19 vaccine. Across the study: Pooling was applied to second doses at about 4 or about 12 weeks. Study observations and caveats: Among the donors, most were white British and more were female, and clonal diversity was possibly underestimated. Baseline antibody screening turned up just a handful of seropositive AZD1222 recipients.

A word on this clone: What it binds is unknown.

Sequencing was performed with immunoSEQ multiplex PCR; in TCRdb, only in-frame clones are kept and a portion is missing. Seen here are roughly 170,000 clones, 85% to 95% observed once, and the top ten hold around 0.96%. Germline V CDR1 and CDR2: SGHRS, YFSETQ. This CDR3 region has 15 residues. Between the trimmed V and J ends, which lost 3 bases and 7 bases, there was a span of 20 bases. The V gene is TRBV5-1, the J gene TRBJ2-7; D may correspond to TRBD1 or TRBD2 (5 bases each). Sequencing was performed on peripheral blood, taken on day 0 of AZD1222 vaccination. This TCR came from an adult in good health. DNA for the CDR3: TGCGCCAGCAGCTCCTTAACAGGTGCCGGACTTGAGCAGTACTTC. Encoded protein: CASSSLTGAGLEQYF.